The rows below give T cell receptor beta chains drawn from one sample of a study of blood T cell repertoires in COVID-19. Sequencing used immunoSEQ multiplex PCR; TCRdb keeps in-frame clones, though not all of them. The sample lists 250,000 to 350,000 clones; roughly 80% were seen once. The sequenced sample consisted of peripheral blood. Every receptor here comes from a person aged 70 to 79 with COVID-19, enrolled during active disease. Both conserved end residues are part of each CDR3. A D gene is named only where the DNA matches it firmly. Where a row states a size, it is once, few, many or the class of an expanded clone; other rows omit it.

V gene: TRBV6-4
D gene: TRBD1
CDR3 length: 13
J gene: TRBJ1-2
clone size: -
CDR3 protein: CASSEGQGMSYTF
CDR3 DNA: TGTGCCAGCAGTGAAGGACAGGGCATGAGCTACACCTTC

V gene: TRBV9
D gene: -
CDR3 length: 14
J gene: TRBJ1-6
clone size: -
CDR3 protein: CASSVVSDNSPLHF
CDR3 DNA: TGTGCCAGCAGCGTAGTGTCTGATAATTCACCCCTCCACTTT

V gene: TRBV7-2
D gene: -
CDR3 length: 16
J gene: TRBJ1-2
clone size: few
CDR3 protein: CASSLYAPGIGYGYTF
CDR3 DNA: TGTGCCAGCAGCTTATATGCTCCAGGGATCGGCTATGGCTACACCTTC

V gene: TRBV10-3
D gene: TRBD1
CDR3 length: 16
J gene: TRBJ1-3
clone size: -
CDR3 protein: CAISGGTGNSGNTIYF
CDR3 DNA: TGTGCCATCAGTGGAGGGACAGGGAACTCTGGAAACACCATATATTTT

V gene: TRBV11-2
D gene: -
CDR3 length: 11
J gene: TRBJ2-2
clone size: -
CDR3 protein: CASSSFGELFF
CDR3 DNA: TGTGCCAGCAGTTCGTTCGGGGAGCTGTTTTTT

V gene: TRBV9
D gene: -
CDR3 length: 17
J gene: TRBJ2-2
clone size: -
CDR3 protein: CASSVAGQAHWTGELFF
CDR3 DNA: TGTGCCAGCAGCGTAGCTGGCCAGGCTCACTGGACCGGGGAGCTGTTTTTT

V gene: TRBV4-3
D gene: TRBD1
CDR3 length: 14
J gene: TRBJ1-2
clone size: -
CDR3 protein: CASSQANRGWGYTF
CDR3 DNA: TGCGCCAGCAGCCAAGCCAACAGGGGCTGGGGCTACACCTTC

V gene: TRBV2
D gene: -
CDR3 length: 15
J gene: TRBJ1-4
clone size: -
CDR3 protein: CASSELSGSAKGLFF
CDR3 DNA: TGTGCCAGCAGTGAGCTTTCAGGGTCCGCAAAAGGACTGTTTTTT

V gene: TRBV7-2
D gene: TRBD1
CDR3 length: 15
J gene: TRBJ1-6
clone size: -
CDR3 protein: CASSLVGQGGSPLHF
CDR3 DNA: TGTGCCAGCAGCTTAGTGGGACAGGGTGGCTCACCCCTCCACTTT

V gene: TRBV5-1
D gene: -
CDR3 length: 14
J gene: TRBJ1-4
clone size: -
CDR3 protein: CASSPSGRDEKLFF
CDR3 DNA: TGCGCCAGCAGCCCATCGGGCAGGGATGAAAAACTGTTTTTT

V gene: TRBV12-2
D gene: -
CDR3 length: 17
J gene: TRBJ2-2
clone size: -
CDR3 protein: CASRLVGTGGRTGELFF
CDR3 DNA: TGTGCAAGTCGCTTAGTAGGGACAGGGGGCCGCACCGGGGAGCTGTTTTTT

V gene: TRBV11-2
D gene: TRBD1
CDR3 length: 17
J gene: TRBJ2-4
clone size: -
CDR3 protein: CASSLGGTALAKNIQYF
CDR3 DNA: TGTGCCAGCAGCTTAGGGGGGACAGCCCTAGCCAAAAACATTCAGTACTTC

V gene: TRBV29-1
D gene: TRBD2
CDR3 length: 13
J gene: TRBJ2-1
clone size: -
CDR3 protein: CSVAAGLHNEQFF
CDR3 DNA: TGCAGCGTTGCAGCGGGGCTACACAATGAGCAGTTCTTC

V gene: TRBV15
D gene: TRBD2
CDR3 length: 14
J gene: TRBJ2-5
clone size: -
CDR3 protein: CATSGSGRGETQYF
CDR3 DNA: TGTGCCACCAGCGGCAGCGGGAGGGGTGAGACCCAGTACTTC

V gene: TRBV19
D gene: TRBD1
CDR3 length: 16
J gene: TRBJ1-6
clone size: many
CDR3 protein: CASSSGTGAYIGPLHF
CDR3 DNA: TGTGCCAGTAGTAGCGGGACAGGAGCCTACATCGGACCCCTCCACTTT

V gene: TRBV7-2
D gene: TRBD2
CDR3 length: 17
J gene: TRBJ2-1
clone size: -
CDR3 protein: CASSPRRLAGGLTEQFF
CDR3 DNA: TGTGCCAGCAGCCCTCGCCGACTAGCGGGAGGGCTAACTGAGCAGTTCTTC

V gene: TRBV28
D gene: TRBD1
CDR3 length: 14
J gene: TRBJ1-2
clone size: few
CDR3 protein: CASSVTGEIYGYTF
CDR3 DNA: TGTGCCAGCAGTGTAACAGGGGAGATTTATGGCTACACCTTC

V gene: TRBV5-1
D gene: -
CDR3 length: 15
J gene: TRBJ2-5
clone size: -
CDR3 protein: CASSLARHFQETQYF
CDR3 DNA: TGCGCCAGCAGCTTGGCGAGACATTTTCAAGAGACCCAGTACTTC

V gene: TRBV5-1
D gene: -
CDR3 length: 13
J gene: TRBJ1-1
clone size: once
CDR3 protein: CASSFGANTEAFF
CDR3 DNA: TGCGCCAGCAGCTTTGGAGCGAACACTGAAGCTTTCTTT

V gene: TRBV5-1
D gene: TRBD1
CDR3 length: 14
J gene: TRBJ2-5
clone size: -
CDR3 protein: CASSVGDRVETQYF
CDR3 DNA: TGCGCCAGCAGCGTGGGGGACAGGGTCGAGACCCAGTACTTC